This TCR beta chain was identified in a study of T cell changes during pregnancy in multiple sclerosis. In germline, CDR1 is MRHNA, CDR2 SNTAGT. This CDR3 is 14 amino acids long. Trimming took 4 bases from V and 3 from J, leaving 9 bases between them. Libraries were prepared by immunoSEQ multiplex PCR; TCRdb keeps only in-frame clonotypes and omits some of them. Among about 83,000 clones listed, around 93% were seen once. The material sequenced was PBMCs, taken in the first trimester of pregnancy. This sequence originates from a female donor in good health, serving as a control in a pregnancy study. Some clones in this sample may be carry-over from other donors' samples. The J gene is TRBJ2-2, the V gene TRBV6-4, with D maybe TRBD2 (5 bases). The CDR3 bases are TGTGCCAGCAGTGTCGGGGTGGACACCGGGGAGCTGTTTTTT. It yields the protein CASSVGVDTGELFF.